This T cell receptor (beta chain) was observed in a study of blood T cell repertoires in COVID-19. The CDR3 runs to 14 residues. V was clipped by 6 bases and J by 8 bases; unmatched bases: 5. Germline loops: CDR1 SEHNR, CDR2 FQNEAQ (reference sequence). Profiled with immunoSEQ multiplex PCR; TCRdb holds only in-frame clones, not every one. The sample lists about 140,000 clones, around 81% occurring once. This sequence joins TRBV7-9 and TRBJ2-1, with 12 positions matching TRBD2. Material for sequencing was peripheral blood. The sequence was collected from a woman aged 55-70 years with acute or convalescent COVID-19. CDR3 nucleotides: TGTGCCAGCAGGGAGACTAGCGGGAGTCATGAGCAGTTCTTC. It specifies CASRETSGSHEQFF.